This T cell receptor beta chain was obtained from a study of cytomegalovirus exposure and HLA in healthy donors. PCR was performed using 60 Vbeta and 13 Jbeta primers. Libraries were prepared by immunoSEQ multiplex PCR; TCRdb keeps only in-frame clonotypes and omits some of them. The sample comprises 70,000 to 90,000 clones, more than 50% of which are singletons, and approximately 15% rests with the top ten. The V gene lost 2 bases and the J gene lost 9 bases, with 11 bases spanning the gap. The CDR3 has 13 residues. Germline V gene data show CDR1 as MNHEY and CDR2 as SMNVEV (reference sequence). The origin of this receptor is a middle-aged woman in good health and CMV-seropositive. Source material: PBMCs. The rearrangement uses TRBV27 and TRBJ2-1, with D tentatively TRBD2 (6 bases). The CDR3 sequence is CASSLPKTSEQFF. The CDR3 DNA sequence: TGTGCCAGCAGTTTACCTAAGACTAGTGAGCAGTTCTTC.